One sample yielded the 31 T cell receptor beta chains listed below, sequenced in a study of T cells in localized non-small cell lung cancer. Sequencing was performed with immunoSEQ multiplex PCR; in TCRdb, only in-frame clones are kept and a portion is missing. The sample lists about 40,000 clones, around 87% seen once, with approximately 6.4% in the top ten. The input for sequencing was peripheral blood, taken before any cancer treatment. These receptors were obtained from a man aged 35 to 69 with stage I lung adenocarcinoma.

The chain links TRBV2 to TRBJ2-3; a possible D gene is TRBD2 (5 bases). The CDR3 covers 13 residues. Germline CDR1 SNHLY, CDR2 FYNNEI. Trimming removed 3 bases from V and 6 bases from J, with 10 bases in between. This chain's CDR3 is CASSERVGDTQYF. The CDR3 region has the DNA TGTGCCAGCAGTGAGAGGGTTGGTGATACGCAGTATTTT.

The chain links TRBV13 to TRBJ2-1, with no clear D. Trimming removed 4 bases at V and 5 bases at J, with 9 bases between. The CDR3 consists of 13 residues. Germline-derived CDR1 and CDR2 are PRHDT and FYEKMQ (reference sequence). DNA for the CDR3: TGTGCCAGCAGCTCAAGAACACACAATGAGCAGTTCTTC. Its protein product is CASSSRTHNEQFF.

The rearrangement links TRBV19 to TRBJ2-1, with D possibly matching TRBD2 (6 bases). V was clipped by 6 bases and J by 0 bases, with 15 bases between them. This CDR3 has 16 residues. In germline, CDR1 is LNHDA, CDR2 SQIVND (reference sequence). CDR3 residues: CASRDSGLLSYNEQFF. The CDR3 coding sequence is TGTGCCAGTAGGGACTCGGGACTCCTCTCCTACAATGAGCAGTTCTTC. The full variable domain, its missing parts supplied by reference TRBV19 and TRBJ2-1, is DGGITQSPKYLFRKEGQNVTLSCEQNLNHDAMYWYRQDPGQGLRLIYYSQIVNDFQKGDIAEGYSVSREKKESFPLTVTSAQKNPTAFYLCASRDSGLLSYNEQFFGPGTRLTVL.

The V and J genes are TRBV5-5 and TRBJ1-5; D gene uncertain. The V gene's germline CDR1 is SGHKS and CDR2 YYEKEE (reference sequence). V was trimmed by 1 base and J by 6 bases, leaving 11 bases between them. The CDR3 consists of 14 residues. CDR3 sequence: CASSLMSSAQPQHF. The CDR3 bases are TGTGCCAGCAGCTTGATGAGTAGTGCTCAGCCCCAGCATTTT.

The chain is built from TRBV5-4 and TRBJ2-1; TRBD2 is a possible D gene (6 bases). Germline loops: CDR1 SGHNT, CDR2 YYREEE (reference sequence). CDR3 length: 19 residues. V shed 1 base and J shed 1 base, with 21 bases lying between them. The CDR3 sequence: CASSLPPRAGRRSYNEQFF. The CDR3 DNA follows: TGTGCCAGCAGCTTGCCACCCAGGGCAGGGAGGAGGTCCTACAATGAGCAGTTCTTC.

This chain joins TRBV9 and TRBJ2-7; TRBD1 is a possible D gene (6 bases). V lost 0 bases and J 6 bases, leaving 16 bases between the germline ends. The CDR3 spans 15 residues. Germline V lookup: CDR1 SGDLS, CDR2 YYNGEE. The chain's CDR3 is CASSVGRTETAEQYF. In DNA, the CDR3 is TGTGCCAGCAGCGTAGGGCGGACAGAAACGGCCGAGCAGTACTTC.

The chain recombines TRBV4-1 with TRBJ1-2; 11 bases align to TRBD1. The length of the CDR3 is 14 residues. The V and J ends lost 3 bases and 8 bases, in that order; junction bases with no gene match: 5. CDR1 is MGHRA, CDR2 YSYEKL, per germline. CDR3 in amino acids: CASSHKGQGGGYTF. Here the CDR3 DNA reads TGCGCCAGCAGCCACAAGGGACAGGGGGGCGGCTACACCTTC.

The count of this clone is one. This CDR3 is CASSPRQGASYNEQFF. The CDR3, as DNA: TGTGCCAGCAGCCCCCGGCAGGGGGCCTCCTACAATGAGCAGTTCTTC. The chain is built from TRBV7-3 and TRBJ2-1; 8 bases fit TRBD1. J was trimmed by 0 bases and V by 5 bases; bases with no gene match: 6. The germline gives CDR1 SGHTA, CDR2 FQGTGA. The CDR3 covers 16 residues.

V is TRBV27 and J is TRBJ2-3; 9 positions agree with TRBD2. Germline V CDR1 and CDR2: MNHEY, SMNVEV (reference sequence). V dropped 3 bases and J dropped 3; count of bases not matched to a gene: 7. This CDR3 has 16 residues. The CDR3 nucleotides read TGTGCCAGCAGTTTCATCTCTAGCGGGACGACAGATACGCAGTATTTT. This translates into CASSFISSGTTDTQYF.

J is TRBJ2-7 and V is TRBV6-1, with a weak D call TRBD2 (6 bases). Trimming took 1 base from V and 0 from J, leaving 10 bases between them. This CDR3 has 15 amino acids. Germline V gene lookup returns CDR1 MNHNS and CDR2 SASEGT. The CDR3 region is CASSEDAGSSYEQYF. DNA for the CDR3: TGTGCCAGCAGTGAAGATGCGGGGTCCTCCTACGAGCAGTACTTC.

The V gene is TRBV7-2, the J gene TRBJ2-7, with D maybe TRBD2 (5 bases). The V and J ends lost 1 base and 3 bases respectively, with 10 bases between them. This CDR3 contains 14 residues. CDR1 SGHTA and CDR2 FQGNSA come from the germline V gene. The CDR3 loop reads CASSLEAGGYEQYF. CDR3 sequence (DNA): TGTGCCAGCAGCTTAGAGGCGGGCGGCTACGAGCAGTACTTC.

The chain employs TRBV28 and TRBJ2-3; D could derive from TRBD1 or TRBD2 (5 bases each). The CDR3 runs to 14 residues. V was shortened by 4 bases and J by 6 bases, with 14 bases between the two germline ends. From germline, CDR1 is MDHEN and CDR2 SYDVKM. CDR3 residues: CASSSFGGLDTQYF. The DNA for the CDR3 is TGTGCCAGCAGTTCCTTTGGGGGTCTGGATACGCAGTATTTT.

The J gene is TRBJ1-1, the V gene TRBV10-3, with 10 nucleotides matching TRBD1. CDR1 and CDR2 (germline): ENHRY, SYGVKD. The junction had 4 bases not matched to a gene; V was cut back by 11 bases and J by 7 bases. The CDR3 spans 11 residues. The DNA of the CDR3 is TGTGCCGTCGGACAGGGGGGTGAAGCTTTCTTT. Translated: CAVGQGGEAFF.

CDR3 sequence (DNA): TGTGCCAGCAGCGGACAGAGCGGCACTGAAGCTTTCTTT. Protein product: CASSGQSGTEAFF. The chain recombines TRBV2 with TRBJ1-1, with D perhaps matching TRBD1 (6 bases). The germline V gene has CDR1 SNHLY and CDR2 FYNNEI. The length of the CDR3 is 13 residues. V was cut by 6 bases and J by 4 bases, with 12 bases left in between. The variable domain in full, with the rest retrieved from reference TRBV2 and TRBJ1-1, is EPEVTQTPSHQVTQMGQEVILRCVPISNHLYFYWYRQILGQKVEFLVSFYNNEISEKSEIFDDQFSVERPDGSNFTLKIRSTKLEDSAMYFCASSGQSGTEAFFGQGTRLTVV.

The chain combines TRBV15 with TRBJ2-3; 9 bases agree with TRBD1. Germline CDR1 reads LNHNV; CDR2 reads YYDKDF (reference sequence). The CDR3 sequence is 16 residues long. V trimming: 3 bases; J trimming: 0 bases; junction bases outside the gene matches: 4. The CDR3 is CATSRGQGSSTDTQYF. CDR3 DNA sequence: TGTGCCACCAGCAGGGGACAGGGCTCTAGCACAGATACGCAGTATTTT.

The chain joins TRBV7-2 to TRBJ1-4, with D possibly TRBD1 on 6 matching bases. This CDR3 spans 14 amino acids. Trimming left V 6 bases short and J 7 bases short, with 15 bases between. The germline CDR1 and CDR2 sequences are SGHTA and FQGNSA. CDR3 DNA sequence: TGTGCCAGCAGAAAGAACAGGGATACTGAAAAACTGTTTTTT. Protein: CASRKNRDTEKLFF.

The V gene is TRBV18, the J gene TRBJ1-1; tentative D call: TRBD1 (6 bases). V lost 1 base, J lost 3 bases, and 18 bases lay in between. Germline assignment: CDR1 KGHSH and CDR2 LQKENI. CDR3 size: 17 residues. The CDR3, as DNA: TGTGCCAGCTCACCACGGGTCAGGGGTCAGGTTTACACTGAAGCTTTCTTT. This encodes CASSPRVRGQVYTEAFF.

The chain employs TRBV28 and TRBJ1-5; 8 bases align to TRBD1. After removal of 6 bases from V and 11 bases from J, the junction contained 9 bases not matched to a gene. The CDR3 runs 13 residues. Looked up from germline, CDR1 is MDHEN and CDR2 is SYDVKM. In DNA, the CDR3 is TGTGCCAGCAGACGACAGGGGATCAAGACCCAGCATTTT. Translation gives CASRRQGIKTQHF.

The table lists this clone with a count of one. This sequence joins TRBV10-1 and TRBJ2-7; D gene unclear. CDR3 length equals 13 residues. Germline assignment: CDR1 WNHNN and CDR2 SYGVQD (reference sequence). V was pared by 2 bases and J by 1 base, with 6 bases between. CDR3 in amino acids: CASSEGGSYEQYF. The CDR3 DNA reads TGCGCCAGCAGTGAGGGCGGATCCTACGAGCAGTACTTC.

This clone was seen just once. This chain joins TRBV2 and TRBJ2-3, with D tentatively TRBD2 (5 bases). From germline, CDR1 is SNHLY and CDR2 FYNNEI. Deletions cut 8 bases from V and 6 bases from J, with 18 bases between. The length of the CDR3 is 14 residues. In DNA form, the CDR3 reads TGTGCCAGCGGGCTAGGTGAAGGCGGGGATACGCAGTATTTT. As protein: CASGLGEGGDTQYF. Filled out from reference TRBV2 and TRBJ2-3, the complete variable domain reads EPEVTQTPSHQVTQMGQEVILRCVPISNHLYFYWYRQILGQKVEFLVSFYNNEISEKSEIFDDQFSVERPDGSNFTLKIRSTKLEDSAMYFCASGLGEGGDTQYFGPGTRLTVL.

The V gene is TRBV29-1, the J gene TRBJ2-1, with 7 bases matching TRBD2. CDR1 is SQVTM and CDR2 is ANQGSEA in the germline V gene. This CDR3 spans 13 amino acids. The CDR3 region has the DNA TGCACCGCGGGGGTAAGCTCCTACAATGAGCAGTTCTTC. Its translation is CTAGVSSYNEQFF.

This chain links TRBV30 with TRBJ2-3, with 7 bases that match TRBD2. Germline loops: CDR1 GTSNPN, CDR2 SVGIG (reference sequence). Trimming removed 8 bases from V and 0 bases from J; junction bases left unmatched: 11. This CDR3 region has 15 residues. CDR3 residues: CAEAGVPTSTDTQYF. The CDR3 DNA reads TGTGCCGAGGCGGGAGTACCAACTAGCACAGATACGCAGTATTTT.

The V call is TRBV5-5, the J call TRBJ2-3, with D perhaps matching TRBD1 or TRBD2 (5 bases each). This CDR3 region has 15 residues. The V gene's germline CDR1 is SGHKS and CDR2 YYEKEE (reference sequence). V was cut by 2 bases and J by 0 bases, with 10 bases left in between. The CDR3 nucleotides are TGTGCCAGCAGCTTAAGGGGACCTAGCACAGATACGCAGTATTTT. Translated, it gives CASSLRGPSTDTQYF.

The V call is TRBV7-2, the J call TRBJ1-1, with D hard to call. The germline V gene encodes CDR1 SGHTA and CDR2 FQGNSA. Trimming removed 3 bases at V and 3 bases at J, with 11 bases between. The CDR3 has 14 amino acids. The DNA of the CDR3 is TGTGCCAGCAGCTTCACCGGGCCGTACACTGAAGCTTTCTTT. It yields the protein CASSFTGPYTEAFF.

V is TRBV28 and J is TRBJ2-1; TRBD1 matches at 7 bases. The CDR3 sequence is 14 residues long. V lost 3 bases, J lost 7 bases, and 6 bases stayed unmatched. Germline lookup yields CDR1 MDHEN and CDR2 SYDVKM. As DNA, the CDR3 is TGTGCCAGCAGTTTTGTCGACAGGGTAAATGAGCAGTTCTTC. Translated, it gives CASSFVDRVNEQFF.

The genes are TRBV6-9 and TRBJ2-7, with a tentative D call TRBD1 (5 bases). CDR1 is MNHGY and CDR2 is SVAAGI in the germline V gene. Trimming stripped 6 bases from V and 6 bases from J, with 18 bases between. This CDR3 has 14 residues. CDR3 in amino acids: CASRRLDSSGEQYF. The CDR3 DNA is TGTGCCAGCAGACGCCTCGACAGTTCAGGCGAGCAGTACTTC.

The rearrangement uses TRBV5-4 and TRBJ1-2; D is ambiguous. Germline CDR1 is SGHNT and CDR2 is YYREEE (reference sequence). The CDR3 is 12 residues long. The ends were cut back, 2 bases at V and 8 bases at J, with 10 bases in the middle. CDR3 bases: TGTGCCAGCAGCTTCAACACCCGGGGCTACACCTTC. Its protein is CASSFNTRGYTF. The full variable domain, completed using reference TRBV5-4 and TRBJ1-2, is ETGVTQSPTHLIKTRGQQVTLRCSSQSGHNTVSWYQQALGQGPQFIFQYYREEENGRGNFPPRFSGLQFPNYSSELNVNALELDDSALYLCASSFNTRGYTFGSGTRLTVV.

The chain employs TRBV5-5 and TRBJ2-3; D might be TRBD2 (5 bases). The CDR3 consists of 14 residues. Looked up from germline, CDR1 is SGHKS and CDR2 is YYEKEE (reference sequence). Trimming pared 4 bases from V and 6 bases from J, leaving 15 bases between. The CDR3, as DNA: TGTGCCAGCAGCGCGGCCCAAAGAGGGGATACGCAGTATTTT. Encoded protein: CASSAAQRGDTQYF. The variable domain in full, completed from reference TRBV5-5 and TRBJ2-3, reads DAGVTQSPTHLIKTRGQQVTLRCSPISGHKSVSWYQQVLGQGPQFIFQYYEKEERGRGNFPDRFSARQFPNYSSELNVNALLLGDSALYLCASSAAQRGDTQYFGPGTRLTVL.

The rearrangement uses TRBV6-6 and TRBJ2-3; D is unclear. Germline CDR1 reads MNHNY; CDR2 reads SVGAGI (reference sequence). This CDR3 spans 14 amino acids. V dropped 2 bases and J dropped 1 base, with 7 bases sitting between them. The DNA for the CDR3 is TGTGCCAGCAGTTACGGGCGTGGCACAGATACGCAGTATTTT. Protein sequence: CASSYGRGTDTQYF.

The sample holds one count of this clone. In DNA form, the CDR3 reads TGTGCCAGCAGATTTGGCGGGACTAGCGAGACCCAGTACTTC. It encodes CASRFGGTSETQYF. The chain couples TRBV6-5 to TRBJ2-5, with 9 bases lining up with TRBD2. CDR1 is MNHEY, CDR2 SVGAGI, per germline. The trim removed 6 bases at V and 5 bases at J, leaving 7 bases unmatched. The CDR3 sequence is 14 residues long.

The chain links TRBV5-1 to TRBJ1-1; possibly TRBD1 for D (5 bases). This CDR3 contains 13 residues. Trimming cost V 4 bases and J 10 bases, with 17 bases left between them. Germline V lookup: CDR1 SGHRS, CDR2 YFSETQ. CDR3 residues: CASSLGLGDAAFF. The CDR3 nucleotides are TGCGCCAGCAGCCTAGGTCTTGGGGACGCAGCTTTCTTT.